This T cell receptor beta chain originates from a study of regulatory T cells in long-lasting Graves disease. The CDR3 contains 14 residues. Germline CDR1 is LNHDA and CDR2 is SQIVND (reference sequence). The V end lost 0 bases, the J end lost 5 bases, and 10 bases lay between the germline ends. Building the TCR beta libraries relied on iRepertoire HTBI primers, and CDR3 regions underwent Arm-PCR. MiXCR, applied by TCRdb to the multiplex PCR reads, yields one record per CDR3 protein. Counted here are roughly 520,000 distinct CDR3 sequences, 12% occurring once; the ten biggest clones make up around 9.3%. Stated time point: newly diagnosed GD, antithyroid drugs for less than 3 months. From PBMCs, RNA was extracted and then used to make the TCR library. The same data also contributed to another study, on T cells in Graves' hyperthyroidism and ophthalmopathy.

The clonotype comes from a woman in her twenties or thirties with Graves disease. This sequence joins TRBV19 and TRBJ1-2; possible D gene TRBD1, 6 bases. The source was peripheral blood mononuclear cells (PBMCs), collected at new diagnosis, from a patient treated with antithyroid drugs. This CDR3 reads CASSIDRGSYGYTF. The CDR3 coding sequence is TGTGCCAGTAGTATAGACAGGGGATCTTATGGCTACACCTTC.